The rows below give T cell receptor beta chains drawn from one sample of a study of technical replicates of blood from a handful of donors. The assay was immunoSEQ multiplex PCR, and TCRdb's table has in-frame clones only and misses some. Counted here are around 80,000 clones, 89% occurring once; the ten biggest clones make up 0.41%. The sample comprised T cells isolated from PBMCs. These receptors all come from a human donor in good health. CDR3s include the opening cysteine and the closing phenylalanine or tryptophan. Fields, in order: J gene, D gene, clone size, V gene, CDR3 DNA, CDR3 protein. A D gene is named only where the DNA matches it firmly. Only part of the rows carry a size: once, few, many, or a class if the clone is expanded.

TRBJ1-2,NA,NA,TRBV9,TGTGCCAGCAGTGCAGGGGCGGACTATGGCTACACCTTC,CASSAGADYGYTF
TRBJ2-4,TRBD2,NA,TRBV4-3,TGCGCCAGCAGCCAAGGGTATTTTACTAGCGGGAGAATGGGGACCAAAAACATTCAGTACTTC,CASSQGYFTSGRMGTKNIQYF
TRBJ1-6,NA,few,TRBV6-4,TGTGCCAGCAGTGACTCGCCAGGGAACAATTCACCCCTCCACTTT,CASSDSPGNNSPLHF
TRBJ2-2,TRBD1,NA,TRBV6-1,TGTGCCAGCGGGGGACAGGGAATTAAAGGGGAGCTGTTTTTT,CASGGQGIKGELFF
TRBJ2-7,NA,NA,TRBV27,TGTGCCAGCACTCCAGTAGGGAGCTCCTACGAGCAGTACTTC,CASTPVGSSYEQYF
TRBJ2-5,NA,NA,TRBV13,TGTGCCAGCAGCTCCAGGACGGAGGTCCAAGAGACCCAGTACTTC,CASSSRTEVQETQYF
TRBJ1-4,NA,NA,TRBV9,TGTGCCAGCAGCGTTGATGGGGGCAATGAAAAACTGTTTTTT,CASSVDGGNEKLFF
TRBJ1-1,TRBD1,few,TRBV29-1,TGCAGCGTGGGACAGCAGAACACTGAAGCTTTCTTT,CSVGQQNTEAFF
TRBJ2-7,NA,once,TRBV21-1,TGTGCCAGCAGCACCAACAGCGAGCAGTACTTC,CASSTNSEQYF
TRBJ2-7,TRBD1,NA,TRBV6-5,TGTGCCAGGAACGGGACAGCCGAGCAGTACTTC,CARNGTAEQYF
TRBJ1-3,NA,NA,TRBV30,TGTGCCTGGAGGGGTGGGGGGACTGGAAACACCATATATTTT,CAWRGGGTGNTIYF
TRBJ2-5,TRBD2,NA,TRBV10-3,TGTGCCATCAGTGAGTCGGGCGGGAGGGCCATCGGAGAGACCCAGTACTTC,CAISESGGRAIGETQYF
TRBJ1-5,TRBD1,NA,TRBV28,TGTGCCAGCAGTCCGATTGGACAGGGCCGGGATCAGCCCCAGCATTTT,CASSPIGQGRDQPQHF
TRBJ1-1,NA,NA,TRBV9,TGTGCCAGCAGCGTCATTGAGACTGAAGCTTTCTTT,CASSVIETEAFF
TRBJ1-2,NA,NA,TRBV4-1,TGCGCCAGCAGCCGCCGCGAGAGTGGCTACACCTTC,CASSRRESGYTF
TRBJ2-1,NA,once,TRBV30,TGTGCCTGGAGTATCCTCCGGAGTTGGGATGAGCAGTTCTTC,CAWSILRSWDEQFF
TRBJ2-1,TRBD1,NA,TRBV27,TGTGCCAGCAGCCCGGACAGGGAAGTGAATGAGCAGTTCTTC,CASSPDREVNEQFF
TRBJ2-3,TRBD2,NA,TRBV15,TGTGCCACCAGCAGTTACCGGTCGGGACTAGCGGTTGGAGATACGCAGTATTTT,CATSSYRSGLAVGDTQYF
TRBJ2-7,NA,NA,TRBV5-6,TGTGCCAGCAGCTTCTTCACAGGGACCGAGCAGTACTTC,CASSFFTGTEQYF
TRBJ2-2,NA,NA,TRBV28,TGTGCCAGCAGTTCCCCCGGGACTCCAACCGGGGAGCTGTTTTTT,CASSSPGTPTGELFF
TRBJ2-1,NA,NA,TRBV7-2,TGTGCCAGCGCAATAGTAATAGCCCGGGACACCGAGCAGTTCTTC,CASAIVIARDTEQFF
TRBJ1-5,NA,NA,TRBV27,TGTGCCAGCAGTCTATTCAAAGGAGGCAATCAGCCCCAGCATTTT,CASSLFKGGNQPQHF
TRBJ2-1,NA,NA,TRBV5-1,TGCGCCAGCAGCTTGGGGCGGACCGGGAGCGATGAGCAGTTCTTC,CASSLGRTGSDEQFF
TRBJ2-1,TRBD1,NA,TRBV27,TGTGCCAGCAGTTTAGCAACAGGGGTTTACAATGAGCAGTTCTTC,CASSLATGVYNEQFF
TRBJ2-1,NA,NA,TRBV19,TGTGCCAGTAGTATTGGTAGCTTCAATGAGCAGTTCTTC,CASSIGSFNEQFF